Each of the 4 T cell receptor beta chains below was sequenced from the same sample in a study of cytomegalovirus exposure and HLA in healthy donors (dated by TCRdb to the late 2010s). Library generation was performed with the immunoSEQ multiplex PCR assay. A mixture of 60 forward primers for TCR Vbeta segments and 13 reverse primers for TCR Jbeta segments was used in the multiplex PCR. TCRdb took this table from immuneACCESS and kept in-frame rearrangements with V and J called. Such tables lack part of the clones; where checked against another copy, unresolved V genes explain under half of the gap, and the rest is unexplained. A total of around 120,000 clones appear in this sample, about 75% of them only once. The ten largest clones take up approximately 28% of the sample. The material sequenced was PBMCs. These receptors were taken from a man in his fifties or sixties in good health and CMV-seropositive.

This clone came up once. The genes are TRBV11-2 and TRBJ2-1; 14 nucleotides line up with TRBD2. The germline gives CDR1 SGHAT, CDR2 FQNNGV. CDR3 length: 17 residues. V gave up 5 bases and J gave up 7 bases; unmatched junction bases: 10. CDR3 sequence reads: CASSPSGTSGRWNEQFF. The CDR3 DNA sequence: TGTGCCAGCAGCCCCTCCGGGACTAGCGGGAGATGGAATGAGCAGTTCTTC.

This clone was counted only a few times. The V gene is TRBV6-6, the J gene TRBJ2-3, with D possibly being TRBD1 (7 bases). The CDR3 contains 15 residues. Trimming pared 4 bases from V and 1 base from J, leaving 12 bases between. In germline, CDR1 is MNHNY, CDR2 SVGAGI (reference sequence). The CDR3 spells CASSWSGGRTDTQYF. As DNA, the CDR3 is TGTGCCAGCAGTTGGTCAGGGGGGCGCACAGATACGCAGTATTTT.

The chain links TRBV6-6 to TRBJ2-5, with D unresolved. V dropped 4 bases and J dropped 4 bases, with 7 bases sitting between them. The CDR3 length is 12 residues. CDR1 and CDR2 (germline): MNHNY, SVGAGI (reference sequence). The CDR3 bases are TGTGCCAGCAGTTCGACGGGAGAGACCCAGTACTTC. Its protein is CASSSTGETQYF.

The rearrangement uses TRBV7-9 and TRBJ2-3, with D possibly matching TRBD1 (6 bases). Germline CDR1 SEHNR, CDR2 FQNEAQ (reference sequence). The CDR3 runs 16 residues. V dropped 4 bases and J dropped 2 bases, with 16 bases sitting between them. This CDR3 is CASSSPRGMATDTQYF. DNA for the CDR3: TGTGCCAGCAGCTCCCCGAGGGGGATGGCCACAGATACGCAGTATTTT.